Presented here are 20 T cell receptor beta chains from one specimen sequenced in a study of T cell clonality in common variable immunodeficiency. Assay used: immunoSEQ multiplex PCR; TCRdb lists only in-frame clones, some missing. The sample shows about 52,000 clones, none of them appearing just once. Sequenced sample: peripheral blood mononuclear cells. These receptor sequences come from a person aged 18 to 75 in good health.

Ten or more counts support this clone. The read stops 3 residues short of the end of the CDR3; the missing end is completed from the germline J gene. The chain links TRBV5-1 to TRBJ2-3; D remains ambiguous. Trimming pared 4 bases from V and 2 bases from J, leaving 5 bases between. Germline lookup yields CDR1 SGHRS and CDR2 YFSETQ. This CDR3 contains 12 residues. The CDR3 region is CASSTHTDTQYF. The covered CDR3 bases are TGCGCCAGCAGCACTCACACAGATACG.

Ten or more counts support this clone. The sequence runs out 3 residues before the end of the CDR3; the remainder is reconstructed from the germline J gene. The chain recombines TRBV20-1 with TRBJ2-3, with D possibly matching TRBD2 (6 bases). V dropped 8 bases and J dropped 0 bases, with 15 bases sitting between them. The CDR3 spans 14 residues. The germline V gene encodes CDR1 DFQATT and CDR2 SNEGSKA (reference sequence). CDR3: CSTMPGESTDTQYF. Partial CDR3 DNA: TGCAGTACCATGCCGGGGGAGAGCACAGATACG.

As to this clone: The CDR3 end is not reached by the read, which stops 3 residues before it; the germline J gene fills it in. V gene TRBV7-2 combines with J gene TRBJ1-2, with 8 positions matching TRBD1. CDR3 size: 14 residues. Per the germline V gene, CDR1 is SGHTA and CDR2 is FQGNSA. The CDR3 region is CASRSGTGLGDYTF. The part of the CDR3 DNA that was read is TGTGCCAGCAGGTCCGGGACAGGCTTGGGGGAC.

Many counts were recorded for this clone. The CDR3 sequence: CASSQMTGRTNSPLHF. The CDR3 DNA, read in part, is TGCGCCAGCAGCCAAATGACAGGGAGGACAAATTCACCC. The J gene is TRBJ1-6, the V gene TRBV5-1; 7 nucleotides match TRBD1. The read ends 3 residues early relative to the CDR3; the germline J gene fills the gap. Trimming cost V 4 bases and J 7 bases; bases outside gene matches: 11. The germline CDR1 and CDR2 sequences are SGHRS and YFSETQ. The CDR3 extends over 16 amino acids.

In its sample, this clone was seen a few times. The read halts 3 residues ahead of the CDR3 end, with the missing end drawn from the germline J gene. Within the sample, other DNA sequences also encode this same CDR3. The chain couples TRBV2 to TRBJ2-5; 11 nucleotides line up with TRBD2. The V segment lost 4 bases and the J segment 5 bases; nucleotides outside the gene matches: 3. Germline CDR1 reads SNHLY; CDR2 reads FYNNEI. The CDR3 has 14 residues. The CDR3 loop reads CASSGGLAGETQYF. The DNA read from the CDR3 is TGTGCCAGCAGTGGTGGACTAGCGGGTGAGACC.

This clone was found many times. The read is 3 residues too short to cover the CDR3 end, so that end is filled in from the germline J gene. The V and J genes are TRBV5-4 and TRBJ1-2, with D perhaps TRBD1 (6 bases). The germline V gene encodes CDR1 SGHNT and CDR2 YYREEE (reference sequence). The CDR3 has 14 residues. V was pared by 2 bases and J by 2 bases, with 10 bases between. The CDR3 reads CASSFLRGNYGYTF. CDR3 DNA (partial): TGTGCCAGCAGCTTCCTCAGGGGCAACTATGGC.

This clone was observed many times. The CDR3 extends 3 residues past the end of the read, so its final part is completed from the germline J gene. The V and J genes are TRBV20-1 and TRBJ2-1; 7 nucleotides agree with TRBD2. The CDR3 is made up of 16 amino acids. The junction had 8 bases not matched to a gene; V was cut back by 2 bases and J by 1 base. CDR1 is DFQATT and CDR2 is SNEGSKA in the germline V gene (reference sequence). The CDR3 is CSARRAGGSSYNEQFF. The CDR3 DNA, read in part, is TGCAGTGCTAGAAGGGCCGGCGGGAGTTCCTACAATGAG.

This clone was found a few times. The CDR3 goes on 3 residues after the read ends, and that part is filled in from the germline J gene. The rearrangement uses TRBV7-9 and TRBJ2-4; maybe TRBD1 (6 bases). CDR1 and CDR2 (germline): SEHNR, FQNEAQ (reference sequence). This CDR3 is 14 amino acids long. CDR3 sequence: CASSLVGANYGQYF. CDR3 DNA (partial): TGTGCCAGCAGCTTAGTGGGGGCGAACTATGGT. Variable domain in full (rest from reference TRBV7-9 and TRBJ2-4): DTGVSQNPRHKITKRGQNVTFRCDPISEHNRLYWYRQTLGQGPEFLTYFQNEAQLEKSRLLSDRFSAERPKGSFSTLEIQRTEQGDSAMYLCASSLVGANYGQYFGAGTRLSVL.

Many counts were recorded for this clone. Read sequence stops 3 residues before the CDR3 end, and the germline J gene provides the missing end. This rearrangement joins TRBV5-1 to TRBJ2-5, with D possibly TRBD2 on 6 matching bases. Deletions cut 1 base from V and 5 bases from J, with 15 bases between. Germline V gives CDR1 SGHRS, CDR2 YFSETQ. The CDR3 is 15 residues long. The covered CDR3 bases are TGCGCCAGCAGCTTGATGGGTGGGGCGGGGGAGACC. Amino acids: CASSLMGGAGET. The complete CDR3 protein is CASSLMGGAGETQYF.

The sample holds many counts of this clone. The read comes to an end 3 residues before the CDR3 does, leaving the germline J gene to fill in the end. V and J are TRBV5-6 and TRBJ1-1; 7 bases are a match to TRBD1. The CDR3 has 15 residues. Germline lookup yields CDR1 SGHDT and CDR2 YYEEEE. V was clipped by 2 bases and J by 5 bases; unmatched bases: 9. CDR3 amino acids: CASSLRGTVWTEAFF. The sequenced CDR3 bases are TGTGCCAGCAGCTTAAGGGGGACAGTTTGGACTGAA. Variable domain in full (rest from reference TRBV5-6 and TRBJ1-1): DAGVTQSPTHLIKTRGQQVTLRCSPKSGHDTVSWYQQALGQGPQFIFQYYEEEERQRGNFPDRFSGHQFPNYSSELNVNALLLGDSALYLCASSLRGTVWTEAFFGQGTRLTVV.

This clone was found many times. The observed sequence ends 3 residues before the CDR3 terminus, with the missing tail filled in from the germline J gene. This rearrangement joins TRBV7-2 to TRBJ2-7; 7 nucleotides match TRBD1. J gave up 3 bases and V 4 bases, and 9 bases lay outside the gene matches. Germline V lookup: CDR1 SGHTA, CDR2 FQGNSA. This CDR3 is built from 15 residues. CDR3 bases read: TGTGCCAGCAGCTACGGGGACACAGGGGACTACGAG. Protein: CASSYGDTGDYE. The entire CDR3 is CASSYGDTGDYEQYF.

This clone was counted between two and nine times. The CDR3 goes on 3 residues after the read ends, and that part is filled in from the germline J gene. This chain joins TRBV7-9 and TRBJ2-3, with D perhaps given as TRBD1 or TRBD2 (5 bases each). Germline lookup yields CDR1 SEHNR and CDR2 FQNEAQ (reference sequence). CDR3 length: 15 amino acids. The CDR3 is CASSLVQGVRETQYF. The sequenced part of the CDR3 DNA is TGTGCCAGCAGCTTAGTCCAGGGAGTGAGAGAGACG.

With regard to this clone: A single base separates this from a much larger clone, so it may be a read error. The CDR3 goes on 3 residues after the read ends, and that part is filled in from the germline J gene. In the same sample, other DNA sequences code for this CDR3. The J gene is TRBJ1-3, the V gene TRBV19; TRBD1 might be the D (6 bases). Germline V lookup: CDR1 LNHDA, CDR2 SQIVND (reference sequence). This CDR3 region has 15 residues. CDR3 bases read: TGTGCCAGTAGTATCCTGGCAGGGGCTGGAAACACG. This gives the protein CASSILAGAGNT. The whole CDR3 protein is CASSILAGAGNTIYF.

This clone was picked up many times. With the read ending 3 residues before the CDR3 end, the germline J gene is used to fill in that end. The V gene is TRBV19, the J gene TRBJ1-5; D may be TRBD1 (5 bases). Germline V gene sequence: CDR1 LNHDA, CDR2 SQIVND (reference sequence). The V end was cut by 6 bases, the J end by 6 bases, with 12 bases between. The CDR3 consists of 13 residues. The CDR3 sequence: CASRTPGPQPQHF. The sequenced part of the CDR3 DNA is TGTGCCAGTAGGACCCCAGGGCCTCAGCCC.

This clone was seen a handful of times. The read comes to an end 3 residues before the CDR3 does, leaving the germline J gene to fill in the end. V is TRBV5-6 and J is TRBJ2-7; 11 bases are a match to TRBD2. Per the germline V gene, CDR1 is SGHDT and CDR2 is YYEEEE. The CDR3 is 14 residues long. V trimming: 2 bases; J trimming: 6 bases; junction bases outside the gene matches: 4. The CDR3 DNA, read in part, is TGTGCCAGCAGCTTACTAGCGGGAGAGTTCGAG. Translated, it gives CASSLLAGEFE. The CDR3 as a whole reads CASSLLAGEFEQYF.

This clone appeared many times. The read finishes 3 residues shy of the CDR3 end, and the germline J gene is used to complete it. The chain joins TRBV2 to TRBJ1-4; D possibly corresponds to TRBD1 (5 bases). Trimming took 6 bases from V and 4 from J, leaving 27 bases between them. CDR1 and CDR2 (germline): SNHLY, FYNNEI. The CDR3 loop spans 19 amino acids. The DNA read from the CDR3 is TGTGCCAGCAGCCCCGGGCAGAAGGGGCGAAGAACTTTTAATGAAAAA. Translating gives CASSPGQKGRRTFNEK. The full CDR3 protein reads CASSPGQKGRRTFNEKLFF.

This clone showed up many times. The read terminates 3 residues ahead of where the CDR3 ends, so the germline J gene completes it. This specimen includes other DNA sequences encoding the same CDR3. The genes are TRBV5-1 and TRBJ1-3; no clear D gene. This CDR3 has 14 residues. The germline V gene has CDR1 SGHRS and CDR2 YFSETQ. Deletions cut 0 bases from V and 4 bases from J, with 8 bases between. The CDR3: CASSLEGPGNTIYF. Incomplete CDR3 DNA: TGCGCCAGCAGCTTGGAGGGTCCCGGAAACACC. The full variable domain, with the rest looked up from reference TRBV5-1 and TRBJ1-3, is KAGVTQTPRYLIKTRGQQVTLSCSPISGHRSVSWYQQTPGQGLQFLFEYFSETQRNKGNFPGRFSGRQFSNSRSEMNVSTLELGDSALYLCASSLEGPGNTIYFGEGSWLTVV.

This clone was detected many times. The missing CDR3 end, 3 residues past where the read stops, is filled in from the germline J gene. V usage is TRBV29-1 and J usage is TRBJ1-1; D is possibly TRBD1 (5 bases). CDR3 length: 11 amino acids. Germline-derived CDR1 and CDR2 are SQVTM and ANQGSEA. This chain's CDR3 is CSVYGQGGAFF. The sequenced CDR3 bases are TGCAGCGTGTACGGGCAGGGTGGT.

This clone was found many times. The CDR3 goes on 3 residues after the read ends, and that part is filled in from the germline J gene. The rearrangement uses TRBV2 and TRBJ2-7; tentative D call: TRBD1 (6 bases). This CDR3 is built from 15 residues. Trimming stripped 6 bases from V and 5 bases from J, with 20 bases between. CDR1 SNHLY and CDR2 FYNNEI come from the germline V gene. The CDR3 spells CASRPQSTGNHEQYF. The sequenced CDR3 bases are TGTGCCAGCAGGCCTCAGAGTACAGGGAATCACGAG.

In this sample, this clone turned up a few times. The read stops 3 residues short of the end of the CDR3; the missing end is completed from the germline J gene. V usage is TRBV2 and J usage is TRBJ2-2; 8 bases match TRBD1. This CDR3 has 15 amino acids. Germline-derived CDR1 and CDR2 are SNHLY and FYNNEI. CDR3 protein: CASSVKGQVTEKLFF. CDR3 DNA, as far as it was read: TGTGCCAGCAGCGTTAAGGGACAGGTAACCGAAAAG. Together with reference TRBV2 and TRBJ2-2, the CDR3 gives the full variable domain: EPEVTQTPSHQVTQMGQEVILRCVPISNHLYFYWYRQILGQKVEFLVSFYNNEISEKSEIFDDQFSVERPDGSNFTLKIRSTKLEDSAMYFCASSVKGQVTEKLFFGEGSRLTVL.